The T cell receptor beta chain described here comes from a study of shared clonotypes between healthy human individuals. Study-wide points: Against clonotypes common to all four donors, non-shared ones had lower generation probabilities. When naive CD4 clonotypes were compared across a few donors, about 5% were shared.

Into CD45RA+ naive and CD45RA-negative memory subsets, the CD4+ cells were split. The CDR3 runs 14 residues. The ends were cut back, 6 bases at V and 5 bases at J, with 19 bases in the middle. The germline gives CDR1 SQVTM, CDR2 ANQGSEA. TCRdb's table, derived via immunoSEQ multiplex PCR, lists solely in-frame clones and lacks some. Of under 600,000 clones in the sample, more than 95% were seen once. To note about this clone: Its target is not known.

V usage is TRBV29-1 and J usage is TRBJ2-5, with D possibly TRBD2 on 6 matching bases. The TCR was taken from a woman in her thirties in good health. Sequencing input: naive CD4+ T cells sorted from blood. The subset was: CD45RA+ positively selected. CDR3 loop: CSVRVERAEETQYF. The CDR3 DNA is TGCAGCGTCCGGGTTGAGCGGGCCGAGGAGACCCAGTACTTC.